This TCR beta chain derives from a study of CD8 T cells in ankylosing spondylitis. Overall study results and limits: Disease-associated clonotypes exhibited CD8+ identity and were relatively infrequent in peripheral blood. What seemed typical of ankylosing spondylitis blood was a TCR beta motif built from fewer than ten highly homologous variants. Certain motif variants had earlier appeared in reactive arthritis synovial fluid and blood.

The TCR beta libraries were generated through quantitative 5'-RACE incorporating molecular barcodes. One entry per CDR3 protein, called by TCRdb with MiXCR from the 5' RACE reads. The sample consists of some 200,000 distinct CDR3 sequences, 15% to 20% of them appearing once. V was pared by 7 bases and J by 2 bases, with 8 bases between. Germline CDR1 is SEHNR and CDR2 is FQNEAQ (reference sequence). The CDR3 length is 12 residues. Details on this clonotype: Its specificity is unknown.

The TCR was taken from a male donor aged 10 to 30 with ankylosing spondylitis or in good health (not recorded which). This chain connects TRBV7-9 to TRBJ2-5, with unresolved D. Sequencing used blood, either unsorted or a sorted T cell fraction (not recorded which). The CDR3 here is CASTLGQETQYF. The CDR3, as DNA: TGTGCCAGCACCCTAGGGCAAGAGACCCAGTACTTC.